This T cell receptor beta chain derives from a study of cytomegalovirus exposure and HLA in healthy donors. V lost 5 bases, J lost 0 bases, and 10 bases lay in between. CDR3 size: 14 residues. Looked up from germline, CDR1 is MNHEY and CDR2 is SVGAGI. This clone was found a few times. The study ran its PCR with 60 Vbeta and 13 Jbeta primers. This table comes from immunoSEQ multiplex PCR, and its TCRdb copy is limited to in-frame clones, with some not included. The repertoire holds 100,000 or so clones, with about three fifths as singletons. The material sequenced was PBMCs. This clonotype originated in a woman aged 30 to 39 in good health and CMV-seropositive. The chain is built from TRBV6-5 and TRBJ1-1; D unclear. Here the CDR3 DNA reads TGTGCCAGCAGTCGAGGGTCGGTGAACACTGAAGCTTTCTTT. The encoded protein is CASSRGSVNTEAFF.